The 26 T cell receptor beta chains below come from one sample, sequenced in a study of T cell changes during pregnancy in multiple sclerosis. The repertoire was sequenced with immunoSEQ multiplex PCR; TCRdb's copy has only in-frame clones and lacks some. The repertoire consists of around 95,000 clones, with 85% to 95% occurring once and the leading ten covering around 1.7%. Sequenced material: peripheral blood, taken after pregnancy. The receptors were sampled from a female donor in good health, enrolled as a control in a pregnancy study.

The chain links TRBV5-5 to TRBJ2-5; 10 nucleotides match TRBD1. The CDR3 loop spans 15 amino acids. Germline V gives CDR1 SGHKS, CDR2 YYEKEE (reference sequence). V lost 4 bases, J lost 1 base, and 4 bases stayed unmatched. CDR3: CASSARDRGQETQYF. CDR3 sequence (DNA): TGTGCCAGCAGCGCCCGGGACAGGGGCCAAGAGACCCAGTACTTC.

V is TRBV4-1 and J is TRBJ2-7, with a possible D match to TRBD2 (6 bases). CDR3 length equals 15 residues. Germline V lookup: CDR1 MGHRA, CDR2 YSYEKL. Trimming pared 0 bases from V and 1 base from J, leaving 10 bases between. The CDR3 sequence: CASSQDRGISYEQYF. In nucleotides, the CDR3 is TGCGCCAGCAGCCAAGATCGGGGGATATCCTACGAGCAGTACTTC.

CDR3 region: CASTRFRGANTGELFF. The CDR3 coding sequence is TGTGCCAGCACGAGATTCAGGGGAGCGAACACCGGGGAGCTGTTTTTT. This rearrangement joins TRBV27 to TRBJ2-2; TRBD1 is a possible D gene (6 bases). From germline, CDR1 is MNHEY and CDR2 SMNVEV (reference sequence). V lost 7 bases and J lost 0, with 15 bases in between. This CDR3 has 16 amino acids.

The chain employs TRBV11-2 and TRBJ1-4, with 7 bases aligning to TRBD1. Germline lookup yields CDR1 SGHAT and CDR2 FQNNGV. J lost 0 bases, V lost 4 bases, and 2 bases had no gene match. The CDR3 runs to 15 residues. The CDR3 region is CASSWDSATNEKLFF. The CDR3 DNA follows: TGTGCCAGCAGCTGGGACAGTGCAACTAATGAAAAACTGTTTTTT.

The chain combines TRBV30 with TRBJ2-5, with 10 bases aligning to TRBD2. The CDR3 extends over 15 amino acids. V was clipped by 1 base and J by 7 bases; unmatched bases: 9. Germline CDR1 GTSNPN, CDR2 SVGIG (reference sequence). The CDR3 DNA is TGTGCCTGGAGTGGAAGCGGGAGGGCCTATGGGACCCAGTACTTC. As protein: CAWSGSGRAYGTQYF.

The rearrangement joins TRBV2 to TRBJ1-4; the match to TRBD1 covers 10 bases. J lost 4 bases, V lost 8 bases, and 1 base had no gene match. This CDR3 contains 13 residues. Germline loops: CDR1 SNHLY, CDR2 FYNNEI. The CDR3 nucleotides read TGTGCCAGCCGGGACAGGGGTAATGAAAAACTGTTTTTT. Its translation: CASRDRGNEKLFF.

The chain links TRBV30 to TRBJ1-3; 7 nucleotides align to TRBD1. From germline, CDR1 is GTSNPN and CDR2 SVGIG (reference sequence). The J segment lost 4 bases and the V segment lost 4 bases, leaving 4 bases of the junction unmatched. This CDR3 region has 13 residues. CDR3: CAWTTGPGNTIYF. DNA for the CDR3: TGTGCCTGGACGACAGGGCCAGGAAACACCATATATTTT.

This clone was picked up one time. The V and J genes are TRBV7-2 and TRBJ2-7, with D possibly TRBD1 on 6 matching bases. The CDR3 is made up of 13 amino acids. The germline V gene has CDR1 SGHTA and CDR2 FQGNSA. Trimming shortened V by 5 bases and J by 0 bases, and 8 bases separated the two germline ends. The CDR3 spells CASSRTDSYEQYF. The CDR3 nucleotides read TGTGCCAGCAGCCGGACAGACTCCTACGAGCAGTACTTC. The whole variable domain, remainder taken from reference TRBV7-2 and TRBJ2-7, is GAGVSQSPSNKVTEKGKDVELRCDPISGHTALYWYRQSLGQGLEFLIYFQGNSAPDKSGLPSDRFSAERTGGSVSTLTIQRTQQEDSAVYLCASSRTDSYEQYFGPGTRLTVT.

V gene TRBV4-1 combines with J gene TRBJ2-2; D unresolved. Between the trimmed V and J ends, which lost 6 bases and 0 bases, there was a span of 5 bases. Germline values: CDR1 MGHRA, CDR2 YSYEKL. The CDR3 is 13 residues long. In nucleotides, the CDR3 is TGCGCCAGCAGAGGAGCGAACACCGGGGAGCTGTTTTTT. Its translation: CASRGANTGELFF.

The chain carries TRBV19 and TRBJ1-1, with a possible D match to TRBD1 (5 bases). The V and J ends lost 6 bases and 1 base respectively, with 12 bases between them. The length of the CDR3 is 14 residues. CDR1 is LNHDA, CDR2 SQIVND, per germline (reference sequence). This chain's CDR3 is CASSRQRWNTEAFF. The CDR3 coding sequence is TGTGCCAGTAGCAGACAGCGTTGGAACACTGAAGCTTTCTTT.

The rearrangement uses TRBV7-8 and TRBJ2-5; D is possibly TRBD1 (5 bases). The CDR3 runs to 13 residues. Trimming took off 3 bases at V and 2 bases at J, with 7 bases between the two ends. The germline V gene encodes CDR1 SGHVS and CDR2 FQNEAQ. The CDR3 DNA reads TGTGCCAGCAGCTTGGGGCCACAAGAGACCCAGTACTTC. Protein: CASSLGPQETQYF.

This sequence joins TRBV2 and TRBJ1-2; no firm D call. This CDR3 spans 13 amino acids. The germline V gene encodes CDR1 SNHLY and CDR2 FYNNEI. The V gene lost 10 bases and the J gene lost 2 bases, with 14 bases spanning the gap. The CDR3 sequence: CATKGGRNYGYTF. CDR3 DNA: TGTGCCACCAAAGGTGGCAGGAACTATGGCTACACCTTC.

This chain joins TRBV4-1 and TRBJ2-1; 9 nucleotides agree with TRBD2. There are 17 residues in the CDR3. V trimming: 4 bases; J trimming: 6 bases; junction bases outside the gene matches: 13. Germline V lookup: CDR1 MGHRA, CDR2 YSYEKL. The CDR3 sequence: CASSLLLTAGGGNEQFF. CDR3 in DNA: TGCGCCAGCAGCCTTCTTCTTACGGCGGGGGGGGGCAATGAGCAGTTCTTC.

The chain is built from TRBV7-9 and TRBJ2-5, with a weak D call TRBD1 (6 bases). V lost 1 base and J 0 bases, leaving 15 bases between the germline ends. This CDR3 comprises 17 residues. The germline V gene has CDR1 SEHNR and CDR2 FQNEAQ (reference sequence). Written as DNA, the CDR3 is TGTGCCAGCAGCTTAGGCTGGGGGCAGGCGTACCAAGAGACCCAGTACTTC. Amino acids: CASSLGWGQAYQETQYF.

This chain joins TRBV27 and TRBJ2-7, with D maybe TRBD1 (6 bases). The germline gives CDR1 MNHEY, CDR2 SMNVEV (reference sequence). The CDR3 spans 12 residues. Trimming left V 7 bases short and J 6 bases short, with 13 bases between. The CDR3 region is CASNNRAGEQYF. The CDR3 DNA sequence: TGTGCCAGCAATAACAGGGCAGGCGAGCAGTACTTC.

The chain couples TRBV27 to TRBJ1-1, with D perhaps matching TRBD1 (5 bases). Germline assignment: CDR1 MNHEY and CDR2 SMNVEV (reference sequence). Trimming removed 5 bases at V and 6 bases at J, with 13 bases between. This CDR3 has 13 amino acids. This CDR3 reads CASSKIPGAEAFF. As DNA, the CDR3 is TGTGCCAGCAGTAAGATTCCGGGGGCTGAAGCTTTCTTT.

The chain joins TRBV30 to TRBJ1-5, with 9 bases aligning to TRBD1. This CDR3 has 16 amino acids. Germline V gene data show CDR1 as GTSNPN and CDR2 as SVGIG (reference sequence). With 1 base clipped from V and 6 bases from J, the junction kept 10 bases outside the gene matches. CDR3 DNA: TGTGCCTGGAGTGACCCGGGACAGGGTAGGGGTCAGCCCCAGCATTTT. It codes for CAWSDPGQGRGQPQHF.

The chain recombines TRBV5-1 with TRBJ1-5; no reliable D call. V was trimmed by 4 bases and J by 4 bases, leaving 9 bases between them. CDR1 and CDR2 (germline): SGHRS, YFSETQ. The CDR3 has 13 amino acids. CDR3 loop: CASSPTGNQPQHF. For the CDR3, the DNA is TGCGCCAGCAGCCCGACTGGAAATCAGCCCCAGCATTTT. Filled out from reference TRBV5-1 and TRBJ1-5, the complete variable domain reads KAGVTQTPRYLIKTRGQQVTLSCSPISGHRSVSWYQQTPGQGLQFLFEYFSETQRNKGNFPGRFSGRQFSNSRSEMNVSTLELGDSALYLCASSPTGNQPQHFGDGTRLSIL.

This clone was seen more than once but under ten times. CDR3 nucleotide sequence: TGTGCCAGCAGTTTAACAGGGACGGGCACTGAAGCTTTCTTT. Translating gives CASSLTGTGTEAFF. The chain has TRBV27 and TRBJ1-1, with D maybe TRBD1 (6 bases). In germline, CDR1 is MNHEY, CDR2 SMNVEV (reference sequence). The V and J ends lost 2 bases and 4 bases respectively, with 11 bases between them. CDR3 length equals 14 residues.

The V gene is TRBV18, the J gene TRBJ1-3; a possible D gene is TRBD1 (6 bases). The V and J ends lost 6 bases and 8 bases respectively, with 17 bases between them. This CDR3 contains 14 residues. Germline loops: CDR1 KGHSH, CDR2 LQKENI. The CDR3 DNA is TGTGCCAGCTCGGAAACAGGGCGAGGAGACACCATATATTTT. Its translation is CASSETGRGDTIYF.

The chain carries TRBV6-5 and TRBJ2-3; weak D call: TRBD1 (5 bases). Between the trimmed V and J ends, which lost 5 bases and 1 base, there was a span of 10 bases. The CDR3 loop spans 14 amino acids. Per the germline V gene, CDR1 is MNHEY and CDR2 is SVGAGI. CDR3 bases: TGTGCCAGCAGTAACGGACACCGCACAGATACGCAGTATTTT. This encodes CASSNGHRTDTQYF.

The CDR3 nucleotides read TGTGCCAGCAGTTTATCGATCGCGGGAGTCTACGAGCAGTACTTC. It translates to CASSLSIAGVYEQYF. This chain uses TRBV27 with TRBJ2-7; 7 bases map to TRBD2. The V gene's germline CDR1 is MNHEY and CDR2 SMNVEV (reference sequence). J was trimmed by 3 bases and V by 0 bases; bases with no gene match: 5. The CDR3 length is 15 residues.

The chain couples TRBV4-1 to TRBJ2-7, with 15 positions matching TRBD2. V lost 4 bases to trimming and J lost 0 bases; unmatched junction nucleotides: 4. The CDR3 runs 17 residues. Per the germline V gene, CDR1 is MGHRA and CDR2 is YSYEKL. CDR3 residues: CASSLGLAGGSSYEQYF. The CDR3 bases are TGCGCCAGCAGCCTTGGACTAGCGGGAGGGAGCTCCTACGAGCAGTACTTC.

This chain uses TRBV28 with TRBJ2-7; 7 bases are shared with TRBD1. Unmatched junction bases numbered 5, after V lost 5 bases and J lost 4 bases. CDR3 length: 13 residues. Germline loops: CDR1 MDHEN, CDR2 SYDVKM. CDR3 protein: CASSTGTEYEQYF. Here the CDR3 DNA reads TGTGCCAGCAGTACCGGGACAGAGTACGAGCAGTACTTC.

The chain is built from TRBV5-1 and TRBJ2-5; 8 nucleotides match TRBD2. With 4 bases clipped from V and 4 bases from J, the junction kept 12 bases outside the gene matches. The CDR3 extends over 16 amino acids. Germline CDR1 is SGHRS and CDR2 is YFSETQ. The CDR3 reads CASSPSRGLGGETQYF. In nucleotides, the CDR3 is TGCGCCAGCAGCCCTTCCCGGGGACTAGGGGGAGAGACCCAGTACTTC.

This rearrangement joins TRBV6-1 to TRBJ2-4; D possibly corresponds to TRBD2 (5 bases). This CDR3 region has 15 residues. Germline values: CDR1 MNHNS, CDR2 SASEGT. V was cut by 2 bases and J by 8 bases, with 16 bases left in between. CDR3 nucleotide sequence: TGTGCCAGCAGTGAATATGTGGGAGTTGGGGACATTCAGTACTTC. Its protein product is CASSEYVGVGDIQYF.